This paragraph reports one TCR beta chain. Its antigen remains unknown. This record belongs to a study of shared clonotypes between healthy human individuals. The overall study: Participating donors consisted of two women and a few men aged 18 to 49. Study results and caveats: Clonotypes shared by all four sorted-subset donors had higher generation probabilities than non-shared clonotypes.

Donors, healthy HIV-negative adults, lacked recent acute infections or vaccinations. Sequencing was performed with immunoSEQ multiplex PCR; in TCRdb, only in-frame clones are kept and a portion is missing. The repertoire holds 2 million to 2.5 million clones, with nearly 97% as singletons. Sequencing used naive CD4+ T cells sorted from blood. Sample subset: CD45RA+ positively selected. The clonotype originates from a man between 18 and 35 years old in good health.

The CDR3 nucleotides read TGTGCCAGCAGTGACGGCGGGGGGGTCTGGGTGCAGTATTTT. It translates to CASSDGGGVWVQYF. The chain is built from TRBV27 and TRBJ2-3; TRBD2 matches 9 bases. This CDR3 has 14 residues. CDR1 and CDR2 from the germline V gene are MNHEY and SMNVEV (reference sequence). Trimming cost V 5 bases and J 11 bases; bases outside gene matches: 11.